The source of this T cell receptor beta chain is a study of blood T cell repertoires in COVID-19. Study context: COVID-19 samples collected from the United States, Italy and Spain covered acute and convalescent phases.

Measured with immunoSEQ multiplex PCR; TCRdb has only the in-frame clones, and not every one. The data contain fewer than 200,000 clones, 75% to 85% of them singletons. The CDR3 extends over 12 amino acids. The germline CDR1 and CDR2 sequences are SNHLY and FYNNEI. The V end was cut by 5 bases, the J end by 4 bases, with 9 bases between. Participants spanned ages about 18 to 90 years and resided in over 20 US areas. Each participant's cohort was designated according to participant-reported clinical history. The receptor was derived from a man aged 50 to 59 who had recovered from COVID-19. The material sequenced was PBMCs or T cells enriched from blood (not recorded which). The chain links TRBV2 to TRBJ2-7; D might be TRBD1 (6 bases). This CDR3 reads CASSLGQYEQYF. Written as DNA, the CDR3 is TGTGCCAGCAGTCTTGGACAGTACGAGCAGTACTTC.